What follows describes a single T cell receptor beta chain. The data are from a study of T cells in Graves' hyperthyroidism and ophthalmopathy. V was clipped by 1 base and J by 5 bases; unmatched bases: 5. The CDR3 sequence is 15 residues long. Germline lookup yields CDR1 MGHRA and CDR2 YSYEKL. With a duration under 2 months, the hyperthyroidism was newly diagnosed in patients aged 18 to 65. The TCR beta CDR3 regions underwent amplification using RNA transcripts as the source. Primed by the HTBI set, a first-round RT-PCR was run on the TCR CDR3. Via MiXCR, TCRdb re-called the multiplex PCR reads, giving one row per CDR3 protein. This sample carries roughly 260,000 distinct CDR3 sequences, about 14% of them seen once, and the ten largest clones take more than 10%.

This chain connects TRBV4-1 to TRBJ2-3; 8 bases agree with TRBD1. The receptor was isolated from a woman in her forties with Graves' hyperthyroidism that later progressed to Graves' ophthalmopathy. The source material was blood. The CDR3 reads CASSQGTGGKDTQYF. CDR3 in DNA: TGCGCCAGCAGCCAAGGTACAGGGGGGAAAGATACGCAGTATTTT.